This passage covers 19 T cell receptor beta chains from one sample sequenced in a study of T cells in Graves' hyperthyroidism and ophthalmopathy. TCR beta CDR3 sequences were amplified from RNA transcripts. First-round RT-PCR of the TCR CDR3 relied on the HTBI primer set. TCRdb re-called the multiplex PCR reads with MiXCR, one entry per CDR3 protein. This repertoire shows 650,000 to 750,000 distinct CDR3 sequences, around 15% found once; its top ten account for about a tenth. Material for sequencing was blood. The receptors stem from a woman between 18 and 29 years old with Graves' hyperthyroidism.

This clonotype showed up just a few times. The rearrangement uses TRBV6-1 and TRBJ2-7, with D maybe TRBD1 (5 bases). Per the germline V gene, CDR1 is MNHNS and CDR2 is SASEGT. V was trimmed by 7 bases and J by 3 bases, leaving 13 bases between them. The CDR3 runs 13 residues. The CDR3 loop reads CASKRQGVYEQYF. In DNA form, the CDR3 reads TGTGCCAGCAAAAGACAAGGGGTCTACGAGCAGTACTTC.

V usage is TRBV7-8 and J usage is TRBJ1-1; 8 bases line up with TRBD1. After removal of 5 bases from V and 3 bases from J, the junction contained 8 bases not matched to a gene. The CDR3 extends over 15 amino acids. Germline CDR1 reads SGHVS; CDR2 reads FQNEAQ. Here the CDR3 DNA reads TGTGCCAGCAGCGTCGGACAGGGCGGTGACACTGAAGCTTTCTTT. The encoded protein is CASSVGQGGDTEAFF.

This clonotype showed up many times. The CDR3 reads CSASSDSVNTEAFF. CDR3 bases: TGCAGTGCTAGTTCGGACAGCGTGAACACTGAAGCTTTCTTT. The V call is TRBV20-1, the J call TRBJ1-1; a weak D match, TRBD1 (6 bases). V was clipped by 3 bases and J by 0 bases, with 11 bases between them. Germline V lookup: CDR1 DFQATT, CDR2 SNEGSKA (reference sequence). CDR3 length: 14 amino acids.

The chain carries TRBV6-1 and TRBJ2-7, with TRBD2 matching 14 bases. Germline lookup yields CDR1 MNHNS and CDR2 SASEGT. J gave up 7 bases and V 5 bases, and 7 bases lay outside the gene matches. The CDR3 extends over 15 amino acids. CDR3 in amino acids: CASSKTSGRAREQYF. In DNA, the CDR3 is TGTGCCAGCAGTAAGACTAGCGGGAGGGCCAGGGAGCAGTACTTC.

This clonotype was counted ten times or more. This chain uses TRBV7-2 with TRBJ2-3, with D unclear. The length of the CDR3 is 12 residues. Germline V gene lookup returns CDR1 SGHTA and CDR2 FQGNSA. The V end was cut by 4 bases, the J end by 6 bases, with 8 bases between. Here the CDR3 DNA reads TGTGCCAGCAGCTCTGTGGGCGATACGCAGTATTTT. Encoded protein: CASSSVGDTQYF.

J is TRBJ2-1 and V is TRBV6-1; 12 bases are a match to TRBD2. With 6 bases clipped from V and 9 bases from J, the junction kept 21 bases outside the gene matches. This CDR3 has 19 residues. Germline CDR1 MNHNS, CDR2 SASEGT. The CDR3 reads CASSYLRLAGVRGWGEQFF. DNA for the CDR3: TGTGCCAGCAGCTACCTTCGACTAGCGGGAGTGCGGGGGTGGGGTGAGCAGTTCTTC.

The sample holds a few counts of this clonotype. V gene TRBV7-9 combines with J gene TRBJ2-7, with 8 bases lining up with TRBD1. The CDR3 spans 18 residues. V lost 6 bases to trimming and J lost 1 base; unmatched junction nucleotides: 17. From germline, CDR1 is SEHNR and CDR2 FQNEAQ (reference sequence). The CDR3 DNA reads TGTGCCAGCAGGGGGACAGGCACGGAATCTCCAGAGTCCTACGAGCAGTACTTC. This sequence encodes CASRGTGTESPESYEQYF.

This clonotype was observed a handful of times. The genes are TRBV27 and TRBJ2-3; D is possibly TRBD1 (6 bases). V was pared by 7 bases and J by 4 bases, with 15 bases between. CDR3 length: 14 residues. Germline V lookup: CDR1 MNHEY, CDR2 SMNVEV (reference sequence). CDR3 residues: CASTPLQGADTQYF. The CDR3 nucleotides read TGTGCCAGCACCCCCTTACAGGGCGCAGATACGCAGTATTTT.

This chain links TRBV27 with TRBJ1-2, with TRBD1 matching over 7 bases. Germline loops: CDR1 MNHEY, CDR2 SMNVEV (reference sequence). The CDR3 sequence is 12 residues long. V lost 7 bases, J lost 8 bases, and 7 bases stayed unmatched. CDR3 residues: CASKAQGQGYTF. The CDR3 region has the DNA TGTGCCAGCAAAGCACAGGGGCAAGGCTACACCTTC.

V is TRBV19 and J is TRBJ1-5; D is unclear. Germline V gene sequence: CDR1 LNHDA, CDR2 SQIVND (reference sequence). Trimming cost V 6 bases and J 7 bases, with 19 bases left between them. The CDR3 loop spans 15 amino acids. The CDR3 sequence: CASSTSSGNLQPQHF. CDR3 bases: TGTGCCAGTAGCACATCGTCAGGCAACCTCCAGCCCCAGCATTTT.

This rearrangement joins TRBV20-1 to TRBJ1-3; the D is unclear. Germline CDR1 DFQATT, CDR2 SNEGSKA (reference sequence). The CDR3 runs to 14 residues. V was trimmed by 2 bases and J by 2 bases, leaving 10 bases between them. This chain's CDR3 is CSARTEGAGNTIYF. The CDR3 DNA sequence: TGCAGTGCTAGAACGGAGGGAGCTGGAAACACCATATATTTT.

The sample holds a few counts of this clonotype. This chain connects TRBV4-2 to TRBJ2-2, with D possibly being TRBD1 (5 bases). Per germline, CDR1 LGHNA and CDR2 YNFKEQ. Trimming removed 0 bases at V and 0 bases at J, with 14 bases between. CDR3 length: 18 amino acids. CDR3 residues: CASSQDWRQFANTGELFF. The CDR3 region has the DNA TGTGCCAGCAGCCAAGATTGGAGACAGTTCGCGAACACCGGGGAGCTGTTTTTT.

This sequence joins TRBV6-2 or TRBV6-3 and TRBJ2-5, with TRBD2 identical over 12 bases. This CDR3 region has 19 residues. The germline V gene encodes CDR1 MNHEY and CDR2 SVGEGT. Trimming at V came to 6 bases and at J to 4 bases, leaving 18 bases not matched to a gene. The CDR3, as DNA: TGTGCCAGCAGCAGTACCAATGTACTAGCGGGAGGTGGTGGAGAGACCCAGTACTTC. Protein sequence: CASSSTNVLAGGGGETQYF.

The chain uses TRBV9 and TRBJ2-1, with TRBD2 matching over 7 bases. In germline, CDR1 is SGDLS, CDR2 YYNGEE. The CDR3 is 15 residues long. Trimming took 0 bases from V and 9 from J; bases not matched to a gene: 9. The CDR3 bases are TGTGCCAGCAGCGTAGAGACTAGCTTGGCCGGTGAGCAGTTCTTC. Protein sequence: CASSVETSLAGEQFF.

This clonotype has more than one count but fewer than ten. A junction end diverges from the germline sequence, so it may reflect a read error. CDR3 in amino acids: CASSEVAGVGELFF. The CDR3 nucleotides are TGTGCCAGCAGCGAAGTGGCGGGTGTCGGGGAGCTGTTTTTT. The V gene is TRBV6-1, the J gene TRBJ2-2; perhaps TRBD2 as D (5 bases). CDR3 length: 14 amino acids. Germline V gives CDR1 MNHNS, CDR2 SASEGT.

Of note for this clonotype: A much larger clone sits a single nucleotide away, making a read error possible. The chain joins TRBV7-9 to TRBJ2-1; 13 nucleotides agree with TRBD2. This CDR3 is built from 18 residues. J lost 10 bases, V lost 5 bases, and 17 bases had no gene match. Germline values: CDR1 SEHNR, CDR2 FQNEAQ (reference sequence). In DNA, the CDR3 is TGTGCCAGCAGCGAGGGACTAGCGGGAACATCGGCGGGTTACGAGCAGTTCTTC. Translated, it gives CASSEGLAGTSAGYEQFF.

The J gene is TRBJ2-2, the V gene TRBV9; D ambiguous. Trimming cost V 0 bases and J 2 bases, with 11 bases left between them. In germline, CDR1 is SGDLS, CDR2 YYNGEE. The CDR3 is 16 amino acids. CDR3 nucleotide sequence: TGTGCCAGCAGCGTAGAGGAAACGGGTAACACCGGGGAGCTGTTTTTT. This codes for CASSVEETGNTGELFF.

In DNA, the CDR3 is TGTGCCAGCACAATCCGCGTTTCGAACACGCTCAGCTCCTATAATTCACCCCTCCACTTT. Its translation: CASTIRVSNTLSSYNSPLHF. The chain has TRBV6-2 or TRBV6-3 and TRBJ1-6, with no clear D. This CDR3 region has 20 residues. V lost 7 bases, J lost 0 bases, and 25 bases lay in between. Germline assignment: CDR1 MNHEY and CDR2 SVGEGT.

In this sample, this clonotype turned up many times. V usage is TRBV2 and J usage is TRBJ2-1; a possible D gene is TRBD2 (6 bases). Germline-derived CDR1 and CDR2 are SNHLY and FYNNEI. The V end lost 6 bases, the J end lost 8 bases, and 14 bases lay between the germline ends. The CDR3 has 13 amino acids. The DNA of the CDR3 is TGTGCCAGCAGCGGGACTCCGAGGGATGAGCAGTTCTTC. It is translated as CASSGTPRDEQFF. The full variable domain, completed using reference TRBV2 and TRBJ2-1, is EPEVTQTPSHQVTQMGQEVILRCVPISNHLYFYWYRQILGQKVEFLVSFYNNEISEKSEIFDDQFSVERPDGSNFTLKIRSTKLEDSAMYFCASSGTPRDEQFFGPGTRLTVL.